This T cell receptor (beta chain) derives from a study of blood T cell repertoires in COVID-19. In the original processing: Quantification of nucleated cells was approximated via reference gene primer amplification. Data came from immunoSEQ multiplex PCR; TCRdb stores just in-frame clones and leaves some out. V, J and clone size were drawn from that table, and D and trimming were deduced from the DNA. The table shows more than 350,000 clones, with around nine tenths occurring only once. Cohorts were assigned according to the clinical history that participants reported. CDR1 is SGHTA, CDR2 FQGNSA, per germline. With 1 base clipped from V and 4 bases from J, the junction kept 2 bases outside the gene matches. CDR3 length equals 15 residues.

The sequence was obtained from a woman aged 45-59 years who had recovered from COVID-19. This chain links TRBV7-2 with TRBJ2-3; 10 bases match TRBD2. Sequencing was done on a sample of PBMCs or T cells enriched from blood (not recorded which). The DNA of the CDR3 is TGTGCCAGCAGCTTAGTGAGCGGGGGGGCAGATACGCAGTATTTT. This translates into CASSLVSGGADTQYF.